This TCR beta chain was observed in a study of shared clonotypes between healthy human individuals. Across the study: Per-donor plates numbered three CD4 naive, three CD4 memory, two CD8 naive and one CD8 memory. Study-level findings and limits: Richness estimates generally favored naive over memory subsets.

For every subset, genomic DNA was evenly distributed across several immunoSEQ plates. This table comes from immunoSEQ multiplex PCR, and its TCRdb copy is limited to in-frame clones, with some not included. Found here are millions of clones, approximately 93% of them singletons; the top ten hold roughly 0.36%. Only Caucasian adults living in Nashville, Tennessee made up the donor group. With regard to this clone: Its antigen is unidentified.

The TCR sequence derives from a man in his late teens or twenties in good health. Some clones in this sample may be carry-over from other donors' samples. The sequenced material came from naive CD4+ T cells from PBMCs. Indicated subset: CD45RA+ positively selected.

This CDR3 is CASSLLPVSMPDTQYF. The CDR3 DNA follows: TGTGCCAGCAGCCTATTACCCGTTTCGATGCCAGATACGCAGTATTTT. The J gene is TRBJ2-3, the V gene TRBV7-2, with D unresolved. Trimming pared 5 bases from V and 4 bases from J, leaving 19 bases between. CDR1 and CDR2 (germline): SGHTA, FQGNSA. There are 16 residues in the CDR3.